This TCR beta chain was documented in a study of post-analysis software for immune sequencing data. In this sample, this clonotype turned up a few times. Included in the TCR beta cDNA libraries were unique molecular identifiers. T cells numbering about 1 to 10 million gave rise to some 500,000 cDNA molecules. MiXCR was run by TCRdb on the PCR reads, yielding one entry per CDR3 protein. The profile covers about 770,000 distinct CDR3 sequences, with around 45% appearing a single time and approximately 4.4% taken by the ten largest. Sequenced input: blood. This TCR derives from a girl between 5 and 17 years old with multiple sclerosis.

The CDR3 nucleotides are TGCAGTGCTAGAGATCTTAACAGGGGGCTGGTAGATACGCAGTATTTT. Protein product: CSARDLNRGLVDTQYF. The chain couples TRBV20-1 to TRBJ2-3, with 9 bases fitting TRBD1. CDR3 length equals 16 residues. The V segment lost 0 bases and the J segment 5 bases; nucleotides outside the gene matches: 9. Germline V gives CDR1 DFQATT, CDR2 SNEGSKA (reference sequence).